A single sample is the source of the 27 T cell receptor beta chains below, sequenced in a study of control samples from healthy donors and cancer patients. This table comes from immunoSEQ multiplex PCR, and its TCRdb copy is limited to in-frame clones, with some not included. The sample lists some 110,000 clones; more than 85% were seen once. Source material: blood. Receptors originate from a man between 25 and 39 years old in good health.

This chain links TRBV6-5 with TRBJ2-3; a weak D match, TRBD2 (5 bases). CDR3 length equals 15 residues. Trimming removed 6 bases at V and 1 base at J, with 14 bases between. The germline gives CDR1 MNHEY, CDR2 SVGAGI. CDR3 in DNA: TGTGCCAGCAGAATTACTAGATTAGGCACAGATACGCAGTATTTT. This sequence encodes CASRITRLGTDTQYF.

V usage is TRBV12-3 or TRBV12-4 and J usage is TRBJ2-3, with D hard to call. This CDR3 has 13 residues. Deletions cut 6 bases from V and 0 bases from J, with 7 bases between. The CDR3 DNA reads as TGTGCCAGCAGCATCCTAAGCACAGATACGCAGTATTTT. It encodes CASSILSTDTQYF.

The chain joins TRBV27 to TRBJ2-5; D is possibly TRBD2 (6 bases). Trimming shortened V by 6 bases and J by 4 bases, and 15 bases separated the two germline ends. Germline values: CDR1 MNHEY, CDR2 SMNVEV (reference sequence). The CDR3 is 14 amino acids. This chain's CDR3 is CASSRGVAAETQYF. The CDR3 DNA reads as TGTGCCAGCAGCCGTGGGGTAGCGGCAGAGACCCAGTACTTC.

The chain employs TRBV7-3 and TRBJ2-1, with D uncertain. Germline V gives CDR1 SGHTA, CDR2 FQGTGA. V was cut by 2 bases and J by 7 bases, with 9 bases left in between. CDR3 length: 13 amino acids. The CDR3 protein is CASSLGLSNEQFF. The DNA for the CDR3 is TGTGCCAGCAGCTTAGGGCTATCAAATGAGCAGTTCTTC.

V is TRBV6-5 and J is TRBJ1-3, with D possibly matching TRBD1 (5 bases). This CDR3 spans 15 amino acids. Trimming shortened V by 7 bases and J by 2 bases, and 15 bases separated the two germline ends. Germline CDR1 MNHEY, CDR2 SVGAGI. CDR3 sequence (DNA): TGTGCCAGCATCGCACTTGACAGCGCTGGAAACACCATATATTTT. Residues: CASIALDSAGNTIYF.

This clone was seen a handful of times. CDR3 nucleotide sequence: TGCGCCAGCAGCTTGTGGGAGGGGGGCACAGATACGCAGTATTTT. Amino acids: CASSLWEGGTDTQYF. The chain is built from TRBV5-1 and TRBJ2-3; possibly TRBD2 for D (7 bases). CDR1 and CDR2 (germline): SGHRS, YFSETQ. The CDR3 consists of 15 residues. The V end lost 1 base, the J end lost 1 base, and 10 bases lay between the germline ends.

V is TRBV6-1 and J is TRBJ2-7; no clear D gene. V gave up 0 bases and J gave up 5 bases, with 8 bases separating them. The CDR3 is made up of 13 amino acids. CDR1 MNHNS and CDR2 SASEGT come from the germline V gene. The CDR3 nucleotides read TGTGCCAGCAGTGAAGCGGTCGAGGACGAGCAGTACTTC. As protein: CASSEAVEDEQYF.

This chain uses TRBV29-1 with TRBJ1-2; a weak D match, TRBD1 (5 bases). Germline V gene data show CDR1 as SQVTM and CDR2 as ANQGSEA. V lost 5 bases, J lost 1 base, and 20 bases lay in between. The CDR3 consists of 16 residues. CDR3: CSVHRQNRVFNYGYTF. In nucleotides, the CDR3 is TGCAGCGTTCACCGACAGAACCGAGTCTTTAACTATGGCTACACCTTC.

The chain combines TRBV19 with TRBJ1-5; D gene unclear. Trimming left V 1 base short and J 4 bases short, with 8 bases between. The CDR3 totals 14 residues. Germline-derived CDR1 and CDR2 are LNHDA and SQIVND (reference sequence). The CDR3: CASSIVEDNQPQHF. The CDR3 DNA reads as TGTGCCAGTAGTATAGTGGAAGATAATCAGCCCCAGCATTTT.

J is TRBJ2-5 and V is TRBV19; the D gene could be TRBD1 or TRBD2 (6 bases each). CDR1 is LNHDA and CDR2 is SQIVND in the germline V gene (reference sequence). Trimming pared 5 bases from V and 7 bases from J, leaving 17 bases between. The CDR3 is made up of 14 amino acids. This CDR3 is CASSYQGGPGTQYF. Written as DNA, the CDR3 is TGTGCCAGTAGTTACCAAGGGGGGCCTGGGACCCAGTACTTC.

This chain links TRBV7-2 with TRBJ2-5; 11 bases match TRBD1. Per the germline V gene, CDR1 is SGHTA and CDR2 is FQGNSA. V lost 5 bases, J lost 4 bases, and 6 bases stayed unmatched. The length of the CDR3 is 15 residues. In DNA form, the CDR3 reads TGTGCCAGCAGCACCACCGGGACAGGGGGAGAGACCCAGTACTTC. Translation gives CASSTTGTGGETQYF.

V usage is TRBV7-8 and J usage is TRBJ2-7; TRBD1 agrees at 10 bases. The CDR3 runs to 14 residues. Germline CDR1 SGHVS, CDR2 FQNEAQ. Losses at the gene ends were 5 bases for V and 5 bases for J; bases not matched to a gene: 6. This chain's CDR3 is CASSVGQGIHEQYF. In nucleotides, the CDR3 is TGTGCCAGCAGCGTGGGACAGGGGATACACGAGCAGTACTTC.

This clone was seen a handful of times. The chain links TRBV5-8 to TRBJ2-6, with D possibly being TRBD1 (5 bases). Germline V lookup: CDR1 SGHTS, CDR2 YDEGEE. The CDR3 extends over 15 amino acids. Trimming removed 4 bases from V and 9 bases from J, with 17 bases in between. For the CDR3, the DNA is TGTGCCAGCAGCGAGTCAGACTTCCAGGGCAACGTCCTGACTTTC. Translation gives CASSESDFQGNVLTF.

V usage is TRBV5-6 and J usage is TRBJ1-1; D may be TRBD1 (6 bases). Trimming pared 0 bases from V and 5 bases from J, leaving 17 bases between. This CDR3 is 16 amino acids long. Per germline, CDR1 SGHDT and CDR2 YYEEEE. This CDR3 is CASSLVRGSRKTEAFF. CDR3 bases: TGTGCCAGCAGCTTGGTTAGGGGGAGCCGGAAAACTGAAGCTTTCTTT.

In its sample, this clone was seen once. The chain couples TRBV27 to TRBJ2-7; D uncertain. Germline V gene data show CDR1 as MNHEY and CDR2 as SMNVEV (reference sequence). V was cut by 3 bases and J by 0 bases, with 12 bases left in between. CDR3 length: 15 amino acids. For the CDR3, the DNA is TGTGCCAGCAGTTTGGGTTTCTCTGGCTCCTACGAGCAGTACTTC. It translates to CASSLGFSGSYEQYF.

CDR3 DNA sequence: TGTGCCAGCAGCAGCCAGCACTATAATTCACCCCTCCACTTT. Residues: CASSSQHYNSPLHF. The chain employs TRBV6-5 and TRBJ1-6; D uncertain. Germline-derived CDR1 and CDR2 are MNHEY and SVGAGI. The CDR3 runs 14 residues. The V end was cut by 6 bases, the J end by 3 bases, with 9 bases between.

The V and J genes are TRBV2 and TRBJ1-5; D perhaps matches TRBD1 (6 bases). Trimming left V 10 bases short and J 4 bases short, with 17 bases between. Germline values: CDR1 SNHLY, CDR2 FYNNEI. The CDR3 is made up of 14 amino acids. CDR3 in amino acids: CATGGRQKNQPQHF. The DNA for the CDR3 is TGTGCCACTGGGGGCCGACAGAAGAATCAGCCCCAGCATTTT.

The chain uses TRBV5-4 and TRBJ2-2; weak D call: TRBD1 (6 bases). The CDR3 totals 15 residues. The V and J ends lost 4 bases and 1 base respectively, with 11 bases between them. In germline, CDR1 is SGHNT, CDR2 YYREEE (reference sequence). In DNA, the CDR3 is TGTGCCAGCAGCAAGGACAGCAGGAACACCGGGGAGCTGTTTTTT. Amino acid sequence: CASSKDSRNTGELFF.

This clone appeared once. The CDR3 is CASSRRAGELFF. The CDR3 DNA is TGTGCCAGCAGTCGACGGGCCGGGGAGCTGTTTTTT. The J gene is TRBJ2-2, the V gene TRBV11-3; D is undetermined. The ends were cut back, 6 bases at V and 6 bases at J, with 8 bases in the middle. Germline V gene lookup returns CDR1 SGHNT and CDR2 YENEEA. This CDR3 is built from 12 residues.

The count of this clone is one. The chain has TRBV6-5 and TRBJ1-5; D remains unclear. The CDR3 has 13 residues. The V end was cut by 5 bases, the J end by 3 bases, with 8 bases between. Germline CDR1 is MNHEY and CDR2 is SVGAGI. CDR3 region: CASSMTANQPQHF. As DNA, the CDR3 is TGTGCCAGCAGTATGACCGCCAATCAGCCCCAGCATTTT.

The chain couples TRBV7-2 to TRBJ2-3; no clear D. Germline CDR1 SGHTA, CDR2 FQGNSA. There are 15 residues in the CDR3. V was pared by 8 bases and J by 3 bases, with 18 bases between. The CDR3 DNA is TGTGCCAGCCTTCCTTCTCCTTCTAGGACAGATACGCAGTATTTT. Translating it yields CASLPSPSRTDTQYF.

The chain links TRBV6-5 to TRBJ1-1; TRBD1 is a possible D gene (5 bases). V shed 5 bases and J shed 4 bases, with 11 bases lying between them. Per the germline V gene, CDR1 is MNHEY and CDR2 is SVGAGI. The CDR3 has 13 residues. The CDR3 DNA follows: TGTGCCAGCAGTAAGGGACGGAGCACTGAAGCTTTCTTT. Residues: CASSKGRSTEAFF.

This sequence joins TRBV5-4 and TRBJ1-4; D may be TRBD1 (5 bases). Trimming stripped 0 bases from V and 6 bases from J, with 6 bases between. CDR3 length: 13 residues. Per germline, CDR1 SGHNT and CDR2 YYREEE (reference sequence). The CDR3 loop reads CASSLAGHEKLFF. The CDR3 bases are TGTGCCAGCAGCTTGGCAGGGCATGAAAAACTGTTTTTT.

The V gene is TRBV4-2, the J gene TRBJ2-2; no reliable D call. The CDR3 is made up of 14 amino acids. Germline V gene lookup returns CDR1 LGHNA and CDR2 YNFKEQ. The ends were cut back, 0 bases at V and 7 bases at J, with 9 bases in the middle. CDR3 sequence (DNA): TGTGCCAGCAGCCAAGAACCTTTGAGCGGGGAGCTGTTTTTT. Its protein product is CASSQEPLSGELFF.

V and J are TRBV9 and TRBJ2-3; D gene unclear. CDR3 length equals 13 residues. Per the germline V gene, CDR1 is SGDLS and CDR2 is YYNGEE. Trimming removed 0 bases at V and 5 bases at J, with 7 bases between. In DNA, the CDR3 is TGTGCCAGCAGCGTAGACCGCGAAGATACGCAGTATTTT. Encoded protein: CASSVDREDTQYF.

The CDR3 protein is CASRRGTGNPYEQYF. For the CDR3, the DNA is TGTGCCAGCAGGCGGGGTACAGGGAATCCCTACGAGCAGTACTTC. The chain has TRBV6-5 and TRBJ2-7; D is possibly TRBD1 or TRBD2 (6 bases each). The CDR3 consists of 15 residues. Germline V CDR1 and CDR2: MNHEY, SVGAGI. The V and J ends lost 6 bases and 2 bases respectively, with 17 bases between them.

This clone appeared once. The CDR3 region is CASSSSRGLSRGETQYF. For the CDR3, the DNA is TGTGCCAGCAGTTCCTCACGCGGACTCTCCAGGGGGGAGACCCAGTACTTC. This chain joins TRBV6-4 and TRBJ2-5; 7 nucleotides align to TRBD1. There are 17 residues in the CDR3. Per germline, CDR1 MRHNA and CDR2 SNTAGT. Unmatched junction bases numbered 17, after V lost 5 bases and J lost 5 bases.